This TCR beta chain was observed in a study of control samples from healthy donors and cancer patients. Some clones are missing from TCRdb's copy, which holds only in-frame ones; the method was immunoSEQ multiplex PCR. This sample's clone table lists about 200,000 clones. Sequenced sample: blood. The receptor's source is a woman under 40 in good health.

CDR3 protein: CASSEGAGGAYEQYF. Here the CDR3 DNA reads TGTGCCAGCAGTGAAGGGGCAGGGGGCGCGTACGAGCAGTACTTC. The V gene is TRBV6-1, the J gene TRBJ2-7; 8 positions match TRBD1. V shed 1 base, J shed 4 bases, and the junction held 6 bases outside the gene matches. Germline loops: CDR1 MNHNS, CDR2 SASEGT. There are 15 residues in the CDR3.